These 24 T cell receptor beta chains share one sample of origin, sequenced in a study of cytomegalovirus exposure and HLA in healthy donors. The PCR had 60 Vbeta and 13 Jbeta primers. Only in-frame clones appear in the TCRdb table, and some are missing; sequencing was by immunoSEQ multiplex PCR. In the table there are 150,000 to 200,000 clones, around 80% of which are singletons. The sequencing sample was made of PBMCs. The receptors were sampled from a girl between 10 and 17 years old in good health and CMV-seropositive.

This chain links TRBV11-2 with TRBJ2-1; perhaps TRBD2 as D (5 bases). This CDR3 is built from 13 residues. In germline, CDR1 is SGHAT, CDR2 FQNNGV. Trimming left V 1 base short and J 15 bases short, with 16 bases between. In nucleotides, the CDR3 is TGTGCCAGCAGCTTAGGATTAGCGCCCGGGCTGTTCTTC. It yields the protein CASSLGLAPGLFF.

This rearrangement joins TRBV6-5 to TRBJ2-7; the match to TRBD2 covers 8 bases. V dropped 4 bases and J dropped 2; count of bases not matched to a gene: 7. Per the germline V gene, CDR1 is MNHEY and CDR2 is SVGAGI. The CDR3 runs to 15 residues. CDR3 sequence (DNA): TGTGCCAGCAGTTCCTATAGCGGGAAGCCCTACGAGCAGTACTTC. Protein product: CASSSYSGKPYEQYF.

This chain links TRBV19 with TRBJ1-4, with D unresolved. CDR1 and CDR2 from the germline V gene are LNHDA and SQIVND (reference sequence). The CDR3 is 15 amino acids. The V end lost 3 bases, the J end lost 7 bases, and 15 bases lay between the germline ends. This chain's CDR3 is CASSIFGEIGEKLFF. CDR3 nucleotides: TGTGCCAGTAGTATCTTTGGGGAGATCGGTGAAAAACTGTTTTTT.

This clone was counted once. The V call is TRBV5-1, the J call TRBJ1-2, with no clear D. CDR1 and CDR2 from the germline V gene are SGHRS and YFSETQ. The CDR3 runs to 15 residues. V lost 2 bases to trimming and J lost 4 bases, with 15 bases between them. In DNA form, the CDR3 reads TGCGCCAGCAGCTTCGGGTCCTGGGGAGTCTATGGCTACACCTTC. The encoded protein is CASSFGSWGVYGYTF.

The chain uses TRBV19 and TRBJ2-6; possibly TRBD1 for D (6 bases). The germline V and J ends were trimmed by 5 bases and 0 bases, with 11 bases remaining between them. The CDR3 loop spans 16 amino acids. The germline V gene encodes CDR1 LNHDA and CDR2 SQIVND (reference sequence). The CDR3 sequence is CASSVEQGSGANVLTF. The CDR3 DNA sequence: TGTGCCAGTAGTGTCGAACAGGGCTCTGGGGCCAACGTCCTGACTTTC.

This clone was seen more than once but under ten times. This chain connects TRBV6-1 to TRBJ2-3, with TRBD2 matching over 12 bases. The CDR3 spans 15 residues. Trimming cost V 7 bases and J 0 bases; bases outside gene matches: 2. Germline-derived CDR1 and CDR2 are MNHNS and SASEGT. The CDR3 DNA reads as TGTGCCAGCATCGGACTAGCGGGGAGCACAGATACGCAGTATTTT. Translating it yields CASIGLAGSTDTQYF.

The gene calls are TRBV27 and TRBJ2-1; 12 nucleotides agree with TRBD2. The trim removed 6 bases at V and 5 bases at J, leaving 2 bases unmatched. From germline, CDR1 is MNHEY and CDR2 SMNVEV (reference sequence). The CDR3 contains 14 residues. CDR3 nucleotides: TGTGCCAGCAGGACTAGCGGGGGAGACAATGAGCAGTTCTTC. Protein: CASRTSGGDNEQFF.

The J gene is TRBJ2-5, the V gene TRBV7-9; TRBD2 agrees at 12 bases. The CDR3 is made up of 18 amino acids. The ends lost 5 bases at V and 2 bases at J; junction bases unmatched: 12. The germline CDR1 and CDR2 sequences are SEHNR and FQNEAQ (reference sequence). CDR3 protein: CASSQTTSGSPGQETQYF. Written as DNA, the CDR3 is TGTGCCAGCAGCCAAACGACTAGCGGGAGTCCGGGGCAAGAGACCCAGTACTTC.

The chain carries TRBV5-1 and TRBJ2-5, with TRBD1 matching 9 bases. With V trimmed by 4 bases and J by 2 bases, 9 bases remained unmatched. The CDR3 runs 16 residues. Germline V CDR1 and CDR2: SGHRS, YFSETQ. The CDR3 sequence: CASSPEGTGKQETQYF. The CDR3 DNA follows: TGCGCCAGCAGCCCGGAGGGGACAGGGAAACAAGAGACCCAGTACTTC. Using reference TRBV5-1 and TRBJ2-5 for the parts outside the CDR3, the full variable domain is KAGVTQTPRYLIKTRGQQVTLSCSPISGHRSVSWYQQTPGQGLQFLFEYFSETQRNKGNFPGRFSGRQFSNSRSEMNVSTLELGDSALYLCASSPEGTGKQETQYFGPGTRLLVL.

The chain uses TRBV15 and TRBJ2-1; 9 bases fit TRBD1. This CDR3 has 15 amino acids. The V gene's germline CDR1 is LNHNV and CDR2 YYDKDF (reference sequence). J was trimmed by 7 bases and V by 0 bases; bases with no gene match: 4. Here the CDR3 DNA reads TGTGCCACCAGCAGAGATGTGGACAGGGGAAATGAGCAGTTCTTC. This encodes CATSRDVDRGNEQFF.

This rearrangement joins TRBV29-1 to TRBJ1-1, with 8 positions matching TRBD1. V dropped 5 bases and J dropped 1; count of bases not matched to a gene: 3. The germline V gene has CDR1 SQVTM and CDR2 ANQGSEA. The CDR3 is 13 residues long. The CDR3 nucleotides read TGCAGCGTTCGCGGACAGGGGAACACTGAAGCTTTCTTT. It encodes CSVRGQGNTEAFF.

This sequence joins TRBV4-3 and TRBJ2-3, with TRBD2 as a possible D gene (5 bases). The V end was cut by 1 base, the J end by 8 bases, with 13 bases between. This CDR3 has 14 amino acids. In germline, CDR1 is LGHNA, CDR2 YSLEER. The CDR3 region is CASSQGPEAATQYF. The CDR3 DNA sequence: TGCGCCAGCAGCCAAGGTCCGGAGGCGGCTACGCAGTATTTT.

The chain recombines TRBV6-1 with TRBJ1-2; D is unclear. V was cut by 3 bases and J by 4 bases, with 9 bases left in between. This CDR3 comprises 13 residues. Germline CDR1 reads MNHNS; CDR2 reads SASEGT. The CDR3 DNA sequence: TGTGCCAGCAGTGAGAGGGCTGGCTATGGCTACACCTTC. Its translation: CASSERAGYGYTF.

The V call is TRBV4-1, the J call TRBJ1-1; TRBD1 agrees at 7 bases. The CDR3 loop spans 14 amino acids. Germline V gene lookup returns CDR1 MGHRA and CDR2 YSYEKL. The trim removed 5 bases at V and 1 base at J, leaving 4 bases unmatched. As DNA, the CDR3 is TGCGCCAGCAGCGACAGGGAATCGAACACTGAAGCTTTCTTT. Translating it yields CASSDRESNTEAFF.

V usage is TRBV7-2 and J usage is TRBJ2-7; 9 positions agree with TRBD2. Germline V gene lookup returns CDR1 SGHTA and CDR2 FQGNSA. This CDR3 region has 18 residues. Trimming at V came to 1 base and at J to 1 base, leaving 11 bases not matched to a gene. The CDR3 DNA reads as TGTGCCAGCAGCTTAGAGGCTTGGTTTAGCGGGAGTTCCTACGAGCAGTACTTC. Its protein product is CASSLEAWFSGSSYEQYF.

This chain joins TRBV25-1 and TRBJ2-1, with 8 bases fitting TRBD2. The germline gives CDR1 MGHDK, CDR2 SYGVNS. V shed 2 bases, J shed 5 bases, and the junction held 11 bases outside the gene matches. The CDR3 length is 17 residues. Here the CDR3 reads CASSEPGLAGQNNEQFF. CDR3 nucleotides: TGTGCCAGCAGTGAACCCGGACTAGCCGGCCAAAACAATGAGCAGTTCTTC.

This sequence joins TRBV4-2 and TRBJ2-7, with 11 bases that match TRBD2. The CDR3 runs to 18 residues. Germline loops: CDR1 LGHNA, CDR2 YNFKEQ. V was clipped by 3 bases and J by 2 bases; unmatched bases: 12. DNA for the CDR3: TGTGCCAGCAGCCAGGATCTAGCGGGAGGTATATTCACCTACGAGCAGTACTTC. Translation gives CASSQDLAGGIFTYEQYF.

This chain links TRBV2 with TRBJ2-7; 8 positions agree with TRBD2. In germline, CDR1 is SNHLY, CDR2 FYNNEI. Trimming removed 7 bases from V and 6 bases from J; junction bases left unmatched: 11. CDR3 length: 14 amino acids. This CDR3 is CASKREYGVAEQYF. Here the CDR3 DNA reads TGTGCCAGCAAGCGGGAGTATGGGGTCGCCGAGCAGTACTTC.

The genes are TRBV7-9 and TRBJ2-1; TRBD2 agrees at 9 bases. CDR1 and CDR2 (germline): SEHNR, FQNEAQ (reference sequence). The V segment lost 4 bases and the J segment 9 bases; nucleotides outside the gene matches: 10. This CDR3 comprises 15 residues. The CDR3 spells CASSSLLAGVGEQFF. The DNA of the CDR3 is TGTGCCAGCAGCTCGTTATTAGCGGGAGTCGGTGAGCAGTTCTTC.

This chain joins TRBV5-4 and TRBJ2-7; 11 bases are shared with TRBD2. This CDR3 has 15 amino acids. Per the germline V gene, CDR1 is SGHNT and CDR2 is YYREEE (reference sequence). Trimming at V came to 4 bases and at J to 9 bases, leaving 12 bases not matched to a gene. DNA of the CDR3: TGTGCCAGCAGCAACCCCGGGACTAGCGGTGGGAGGCAGTACTTC. It translates to CASSNPGTSGGRQYF.

The chain joins TRBV20-1 to TRBJ2-6; D is unresolved. V gave up 6 bases and J gave up 12 bases, with 12 bases separating them. The CDR3 contains 11 residues. Germline V gene lookup returns CDR1 DFQATT and CDR2 SNEGSKA (reference sequence). The CDR3 sequence: CSAPLLGVLTF. As DNA, the CDR3 is TGCAGTGCCCCCCTCCTCGGCGTCCTGACTTTC.

The count of this clone is one. The CDR3 here is CASSEVGGRAQHF. CDR3 DNA sequence: TGTGCCAGCAGTGAGGTGGGGGGGAGAGCCCAGCATTTT. The chain joins TRBV6-4 to TRBJ1-5, with a possible D match to TRBD1 (5 bases). V was clipped by 3 bases and J by 11 bases, with 14 bases between them. The CDR3 covers 13 residues. The germline CDR1 and CDR2 sequences are MRHNA and SNTAGT.

The chain employs TRBV30 and TRBJ1-5; D gene ambiguous. V lost 3 bases to trimming and J lost 9 bases, with 15 bases between them. CDR1 GTSNPN and CDR2 SVGIG come from the germline V gene (reference sequence). The CDR3 runs 13 residues. The CDR3 loop reads CAWSANTAGPQHF. CDR3 in DNA: TGTGCCTGGAGCGCCAACACGGCGGGGCCCCAGCATTTT.

The gene calls are TRBV27 and TRBJ1-4, with TRBD1 matching over 11 bases. CDR1 and CDR2 (germline): MNHEY, SMNVEV (reference sequence). The CDR3 covers 15 residues. V shed 6 bases and J 0 bases; nucleotides not matched to a gene: 0. CDR3 in DNA: TGTGCCAGCAGGGGACAGGGGGCAACTAATGAAAAACTGTTTTTT. It specifies CASRGQGATNEKLFF.